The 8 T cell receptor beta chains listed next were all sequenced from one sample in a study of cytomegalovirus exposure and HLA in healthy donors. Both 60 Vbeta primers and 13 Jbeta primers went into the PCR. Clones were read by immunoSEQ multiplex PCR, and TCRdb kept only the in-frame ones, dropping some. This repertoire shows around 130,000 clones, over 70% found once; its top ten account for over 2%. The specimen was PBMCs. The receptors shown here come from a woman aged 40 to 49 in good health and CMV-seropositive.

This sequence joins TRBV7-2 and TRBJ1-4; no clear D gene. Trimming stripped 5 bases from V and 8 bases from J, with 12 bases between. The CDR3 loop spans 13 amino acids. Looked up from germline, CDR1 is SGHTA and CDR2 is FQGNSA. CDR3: CASSQMTGEKLFF. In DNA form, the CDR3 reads TGTGCCAGCAGCCAAATGACCGGGGAAAAACTGTTTTTT.

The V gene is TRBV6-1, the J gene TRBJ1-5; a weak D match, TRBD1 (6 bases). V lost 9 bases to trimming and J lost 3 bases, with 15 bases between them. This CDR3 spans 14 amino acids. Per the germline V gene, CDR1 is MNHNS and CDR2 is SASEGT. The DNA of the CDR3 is TGTGCCAGTGCGACCGACAGGAACAATCAGCCCCAGCATTTT. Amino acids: CASATDRNNQPQHF.

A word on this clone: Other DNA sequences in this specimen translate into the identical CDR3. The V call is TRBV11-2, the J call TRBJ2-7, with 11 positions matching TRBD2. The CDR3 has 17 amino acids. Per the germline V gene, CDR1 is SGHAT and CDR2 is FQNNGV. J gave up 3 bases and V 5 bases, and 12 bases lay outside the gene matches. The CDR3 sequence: CASSPGVAGGRLYEQYF. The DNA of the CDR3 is TGTGCCAGCAGCCCTGGGGTAGCGGGAGGGCGGCTCTACGAGCAGTACTTC.

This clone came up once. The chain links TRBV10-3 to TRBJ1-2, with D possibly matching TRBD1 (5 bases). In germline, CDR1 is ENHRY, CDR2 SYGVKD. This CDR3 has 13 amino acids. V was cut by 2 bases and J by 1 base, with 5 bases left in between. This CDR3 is CAISEDSNYGYTF. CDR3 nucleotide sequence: TGTGCCATCAGTGAGGACAGTAACTATGGCTACACCTTC.

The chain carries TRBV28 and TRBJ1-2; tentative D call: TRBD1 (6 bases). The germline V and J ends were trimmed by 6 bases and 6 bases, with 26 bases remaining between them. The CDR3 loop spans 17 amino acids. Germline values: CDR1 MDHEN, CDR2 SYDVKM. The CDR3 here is CASSPPGRGALGDGYTF. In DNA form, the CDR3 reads TGTGCCAGCAGCCCCCCGGGGCGGGGGGCCCTAGGGGATGGCTACACCTTC.

CDR3 DNA sequence: TGTGCCAGCAGTTCCGACAGGGCCGCGCGGGAGCTGTTTTTT. Residues: CASSSDRAARELFF. The V call is TRBV5-4, the J call TRBJ2-2, with 7 bases aligning to TRBD1. The CDR3 totals 14 residues. Germline CDR1 reads SGHNT; CDR2 reads YYREEE (reference sequence). The ends lost 5 bases at V and 9 bases at J; junction bases unmatched: 10. The complete variable domain, with remaining parts taken from reference TRBV5-4 and TRBJ2-2, reads ETGVTQSPTHLIKTRGQQVTLRCSSQSGHNTVSWYQQALGQGPQFIFQYYREEENGRGNFPPRFSGLQFPNYSSELNVNALELDDSALYLCASSSDRAARELFFGEGSRLTVL.

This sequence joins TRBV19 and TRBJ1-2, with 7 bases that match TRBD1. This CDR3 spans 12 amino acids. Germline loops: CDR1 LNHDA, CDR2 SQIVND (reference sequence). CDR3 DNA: TGTGCGATTGGGGACAGCAAGTATGGCTACACCTTC. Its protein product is CAIGDSKYGYTF.

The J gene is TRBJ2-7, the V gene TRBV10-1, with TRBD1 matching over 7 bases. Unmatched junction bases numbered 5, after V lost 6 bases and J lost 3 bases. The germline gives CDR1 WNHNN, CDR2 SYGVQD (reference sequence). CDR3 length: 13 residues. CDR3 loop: CASSGDSRYEQYF. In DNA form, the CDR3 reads TGCGCCAGCAGCGGGGACAGTCGCTACGAGCAGTACTTC.